This T cell receptor beta chain was profiled in a study of CXCR3-negative and CXCR3-positive naive CD8 T cells. For the study at large: Sequencing brought in approximately 150 million TRB reads altogether, and each library got about 1.5 +/- 0.3 million. Overall study results and limits: Similar TRBV-TRBJ usage characterized naive CXCR3-negative and CXCR3-positive cells; memory cells differed. CXCR3-positive naive cells carried more hydrophobic TRB CDR3s than CXCR3-negative ones.

In regard to this clonotype: Its antigen remains unknown.

CD45RO-CCR7+CD27+CD95- characterized naive CD8+ T cells. Libraries of TRB cDNA were made by 5' RACE and carried UMIs. TCRdb re-called the 5' RACE reads; every CDR3 protein appears as one record, without DNA. The listing contains 130,000 or so distinct CDR3 sequences. This CDR3 spans 16 amino acids. Germline V gene data show CDR1 as SQVTM and CDR2 as ANQGSEA. The rearrangement joins TRBV29-1 to TRBJ2-3; TCRdb lists TRBD2, though no DNA is available to test this call. The source of this sequence is a human donor in good health. Some clones in this sample may be carry-over from other donors' samples. The sequenced sample consisted of naive CXCR3+ CD8+ T cells from blood. The sample's subset: CD45RO-CCR7+CD27+CD95- naive CD8+ T cells expressing CXCR3 (TNR3+). CDR3 in amino acids: CSVEDESRASTDTQYF.